This T cell receptor beta chain was retrieved from a study of cytomegalovirus exposure and HLA in healthy donors. In regard to this clone: Antigen: not known.

V lost 1 base to trimming and J lost 7 bases; unmatched junction nucleotides: 16. The CDR3 length is 20 residues. Germline values: CDR1 SGHDN, CDR2 FVKESK. PCR employed 60 Vbeta and 13 Jbeta primers. Sequencing used immunoSEQ multiplex PCR; TCRdb keeps in-frame clones, though not all of them. This table holds 80,000 to 100,000 clones, roughly two thirds found once. Findings and caveats of the study: Researchers catalogued roughly 150 TCR beta chains as cytomegalovirus-associated.

This receptor was obtained from a man aged 50-60 years in good health and CMV-seronegative. The rearrangement joins TRBV14 to TRBJ2-2; 12 bases line up with TRBD1. The specimen was PBMCs. For the CDR3, the DNA is TGTGCCAGCAGCCAAGGCCCGGGACAGGGGGCATTCAGACTTGGCGGGGAGCTGTTTTTT. Its translation: CASSQGPGQGAFRLGGELFF.